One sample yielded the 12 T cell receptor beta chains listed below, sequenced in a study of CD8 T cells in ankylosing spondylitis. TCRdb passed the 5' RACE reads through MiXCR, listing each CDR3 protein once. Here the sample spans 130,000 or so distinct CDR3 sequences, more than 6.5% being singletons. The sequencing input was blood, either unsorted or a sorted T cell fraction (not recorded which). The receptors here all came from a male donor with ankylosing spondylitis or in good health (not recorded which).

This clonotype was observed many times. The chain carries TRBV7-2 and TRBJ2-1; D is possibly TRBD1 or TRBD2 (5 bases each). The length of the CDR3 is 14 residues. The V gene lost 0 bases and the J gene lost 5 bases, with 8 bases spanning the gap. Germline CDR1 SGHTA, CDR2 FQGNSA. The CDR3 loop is CASSLAGTNNEQFF. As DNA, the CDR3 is TGTGCCAGCAGCTTAGCAGGGACCAACAATGAGCAGTTCTTC.

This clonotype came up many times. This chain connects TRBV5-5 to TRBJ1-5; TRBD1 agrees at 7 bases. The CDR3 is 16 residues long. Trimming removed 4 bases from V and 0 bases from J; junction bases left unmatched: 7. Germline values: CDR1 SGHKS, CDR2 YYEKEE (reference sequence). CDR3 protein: CASSTGTVDSNQPQHF. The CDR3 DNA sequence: TGTGCCAGCAGCACCGGGACAGTTGATAGCAATCAGCCCCAGCATTTT.

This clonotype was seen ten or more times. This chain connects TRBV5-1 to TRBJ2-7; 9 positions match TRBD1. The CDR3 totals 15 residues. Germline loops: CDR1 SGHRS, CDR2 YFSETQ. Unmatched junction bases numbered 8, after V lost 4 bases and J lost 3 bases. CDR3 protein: CASSPVDRGHYEQYF. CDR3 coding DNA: TGCGCCAGCAGCCCCGTGGACAGGGGCCACTACGAGCAGTACTTC.

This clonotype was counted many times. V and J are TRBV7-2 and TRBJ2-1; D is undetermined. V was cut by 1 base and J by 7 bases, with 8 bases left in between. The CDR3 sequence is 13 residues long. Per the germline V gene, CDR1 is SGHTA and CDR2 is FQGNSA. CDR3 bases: TGTGCCAGCAGCTTAGGGATAGAAAATGAGCAGTTCTTC. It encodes CASSLGIENEQFF.

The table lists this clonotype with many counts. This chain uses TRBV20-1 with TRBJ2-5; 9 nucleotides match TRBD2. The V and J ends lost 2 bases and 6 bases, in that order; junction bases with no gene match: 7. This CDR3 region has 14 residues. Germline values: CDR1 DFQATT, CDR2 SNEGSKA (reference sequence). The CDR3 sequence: CSARPAGGRKTQYF. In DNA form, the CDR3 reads TGCAGTGCTAGACCGGCGGGGGGGCGGAAGACCCAGTACTTC.

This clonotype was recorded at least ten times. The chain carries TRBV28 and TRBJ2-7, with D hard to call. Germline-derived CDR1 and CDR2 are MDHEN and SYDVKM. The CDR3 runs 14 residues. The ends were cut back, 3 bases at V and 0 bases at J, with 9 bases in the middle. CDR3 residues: CASSLAAPSYEQYF. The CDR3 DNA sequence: TGTGCCAGCAGTTTGGCAGCCCCCTCCTACGAGCAGTACTTC.

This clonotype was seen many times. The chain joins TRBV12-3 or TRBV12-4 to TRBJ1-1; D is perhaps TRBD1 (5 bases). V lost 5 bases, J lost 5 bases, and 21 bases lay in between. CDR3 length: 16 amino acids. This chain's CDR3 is CASSPRMGTLGTEAFF. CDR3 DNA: TGTGCCAGCAGTCCGCGTATGGGGACTCTTGGGACTGAAGCTTTCTTT.

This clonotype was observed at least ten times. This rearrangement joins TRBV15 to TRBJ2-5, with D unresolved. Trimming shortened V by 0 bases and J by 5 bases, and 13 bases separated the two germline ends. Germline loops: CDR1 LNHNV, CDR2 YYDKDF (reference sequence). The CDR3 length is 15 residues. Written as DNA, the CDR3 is TGTGCCACCAGCAGAGATCCTCAACGGCAGGAGACCCAGTACTTC. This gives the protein CATSRDPQRQETQYF.

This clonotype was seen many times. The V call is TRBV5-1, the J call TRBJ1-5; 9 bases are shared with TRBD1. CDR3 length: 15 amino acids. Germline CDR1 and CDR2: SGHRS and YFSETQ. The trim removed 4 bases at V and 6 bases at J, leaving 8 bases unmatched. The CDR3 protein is CASSPGQGPGQPQHF. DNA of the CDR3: TGCGCCAGCAGCCCGGGACAGGGCCCAGGTCAGCCCCAGCATTTT. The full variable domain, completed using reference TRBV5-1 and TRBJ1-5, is KAGVTQTPRYLIKTRGQQVTLSCSPISGHRSVSWYQQTPGQGLQFLFEYFSETQRNKGNFPGRFSGRQFSNSRSEMNVSTLELGDSALYLCASSPGQGPGQPQHFGDGTRLSIL.

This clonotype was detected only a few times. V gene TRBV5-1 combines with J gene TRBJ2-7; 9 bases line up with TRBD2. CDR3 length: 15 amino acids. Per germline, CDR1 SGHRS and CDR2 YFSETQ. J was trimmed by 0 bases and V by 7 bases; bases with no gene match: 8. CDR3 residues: CASQISGGISYEQYF. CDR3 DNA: TGCGCCAGCCAGATTAGCGGGGGTATCTCCTACGAGCAGTACTTC.

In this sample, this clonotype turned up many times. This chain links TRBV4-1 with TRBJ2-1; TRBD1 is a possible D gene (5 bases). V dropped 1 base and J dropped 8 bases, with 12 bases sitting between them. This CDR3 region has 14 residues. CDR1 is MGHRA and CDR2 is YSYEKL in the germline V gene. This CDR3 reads CASSQGIDSHEQFF. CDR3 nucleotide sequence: TGCGCCAGCAGCCAAGGAATAGACAGTCATGAGCAGTTCTTC.

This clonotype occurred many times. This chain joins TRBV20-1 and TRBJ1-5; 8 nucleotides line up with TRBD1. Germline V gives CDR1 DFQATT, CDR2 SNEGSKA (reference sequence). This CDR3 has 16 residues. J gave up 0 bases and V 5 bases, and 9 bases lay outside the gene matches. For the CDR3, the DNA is TGCAGTGCTTTACACAGGGGGGGGTATAGCAATCAGCCCCAGCATTTT. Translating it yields CSALHRGGYSNQPQHF.